These T cell receptor beta chains were read from a single sample in a study of immune characterization of retroperitoneal liposarcoma. TCRdb reprocessed the PCR reads with MiXCR, giving one entry per CDR3 protein. The sample has 1,500 to 2,000 distinct CDR3 sequences; roughly a quarter are singletons. The source material was tumor tissue. The receptors shown here come from a female donor with retroperitoneal liposarcoma. Both conserved end residues are part of each CDR3. A D gene is named only where the DNA matches it firmly. A clone size is listed for some rows: how often the clone was seen (once, few, many), or a class if it is expanded.

v_call,clone_size,j_call,d_call,cdr3_nt,cdr3_aa
TRBV7-2,large,TRBJ2-1,NA,TGTGCCAGCAGCCGGACGTCAAGCTCCTACAATGAGCAGTTCTTC,CASSRTSSSYNEQFF
TRBV7-6,medium-sized,TRBJ2-3,NA,TGTGCCAGCAGCTTAGTGGAAGCCACAGATACGCAGTATTTT,CASSLVEATDTQYF
TRBV12-3/TRBV12-4,medium-sized,TRBJ2-1,TRBD2,TGTGCCAGCAGTTTACAGCGGGAGGCAAACAATGAGCAGTTCTTC,CASSLQREANNEQFF
TRBV11-2,NA,TRBJ2-7,TRBD1,TGTGCCAGCAGCCTCCTCCCGACAGGGGTATACGAGCAGTACTTC,CASSLLPTGVYEQYF
TRBV7-2,medium-sized,TRBJ2-7,NA,TGTGCCAGCAGTCGGACGGTTTACGAGCAGTACTTC,CASSRTVYEQYF
TRBV27,NA,TRBJ2-3,NA,TGTGCCAGCAGTTTGGAGTATGGCACAGATACGCAGTATTTT,CASSLEYGTDTQYF
TRBV11-3,few,TRBJ1-6,NA,TGTGCCAGCAGTTACCCAACAACAGCAACGGATAATTCACCCCTCCACTTT,CASSYPTTATDNSPLHF
TRBV11-3,hyperexpanded,TRBJ2-1,NA,TGTGCCAGCAGCTTAGTTGGGCTGGGGGACAATGAGCAGTTCTTC,CASSLVGLGDNEQFF
TRBV27,large,TRBJ2-1,TRBD2,TGTGCCAGCAGTACCGGACTAGCGGGAAGGTACAATGAGCAGTTCTTC,CASSTGLAGRYNEQFF
TRBV19,NA,TRBJ2-1,TRBD2,TGTGCCAGTAGCGCCTCCGGACTAGCGGGGTACAATGAGCAGTTCTTC,CASSASGLAGYNEQFF